These 15 T cell receptor beta chains were all obtained from the same sample, sequenced in a study of cytomegalovirus exposure and HLA in healthy donors. PCR was performed using 60 Vbeta and 13 Jbeta primers. The assay was immunoSEQ multiplex PCR, and TCRdb's table has in-frame clones only and misses some. The listing records some 130,000 clones. Sequences were obtained from PBMCs. These receptors all stem from a woman aged 55 to 70 in good health and CMV-seronegative.

The rearrangement joins TRBV29-1 to TRBJ2-7; the D is unclear. The length of the CDR3 is 9 residues. Per the germline V gene, CDR1 is SQVTM and CDR2 is ANQGSEA. V gave up 7 bases and J gave up 4 bases, with 5 bases separating them. The CDR3 here is CSGGYEQYF. The CDR3 bases are TGCAGCGGAGGATACGAGCAGTACTTC.

The rearrangement joins TRBV5-1 to TRBJ1-3, with D perhaps matching TRBD1 (5 bases). The CDR3 has 11 residues. Per germline, CDR1 SGHRS and CDR2 YFSETQ. Between the trimmed V and J ends, which lost 4 bases and 8 bases, there was a span of 7 bases. The CDR3 region is CASSVGDTIYF. CDR3 DNA sequence: TGCGCCAGCAGCGTAGGGGACACCATATATTTT.

V usage is TRBV5-1 and J usage is TRBJ2-7; 8 bases are a match to TRBD1. The junction had 3 bases not matched to a gene; V was cut back by 0 bases and J by 4 bases. The CDR3 runs 14 residues. Looked up from germline, CDR1 is SGHRS and CDR2 is YFSETQ. The CDR3 protein is CASSLEGTGYEQYF. In DNA form, the CDR3 reads TGCGCCAGCAGCTTGGAAGGGACAGGTTACGAGCAGTACTTC.

The chain uses TRBV6-5 and TRBJ1-5; D remains unclear. The length of the CDR3 is 14 residues. Trimming stripped 6 bases from V and 4 bases from J, with 13 bases between. Per germline, CDR1 MNHEY and CDR2 SVGAGI. The CDR3 loop is CASRRGFENQPQHF. In nucleotides, the CDR3 is TGTGCCAGCAGACGGGGTTTTGAGAATCAGCCCCAGCATTTT.

V is TRBV28 and J is TRBJ1-2, with D perhaps TRBD1 (6 bases). The CDR3 is made up of 15 amino acids. V lost 2 bases, J lost 1 base, and 11 bases lay in between. Per germline, CDR1 MDHEN and CDR2 SYDVKM. The CDR3 DNA reads as TGTGCCAGCAGTTTAGACAGGAGAAATAACTATGGCTACACCTTC. It specifies CASSLDRRNNYGYTF.

The chain couples TRBV28 to TRBJ1-2; TRBD1 matches 11 bases. CDR3 size: 15 residues. In germline, CDR1 is MDHEN, CDR2 SYDVKM. V was clipped by 4 bases and J by 4 bases; unmatched bases: 5. The CDR3 loop reads CASSSRTGGLYGYTF. The CDR3 coding sequence is TGTGCCAGCAGTTCCCGGACAGGGGGCCTCTATGGCTACACCTTC.

This sequence joins TRBV25-1 and TRBJ1-4; weak D call: TRBD1 (6 bases). Trimming cost V 3 bases and J 4 bases, with 12 bases left between them. This CDR3 is built from 15 residues. Per the germline V gene, CDR1 is MGHDK and CDR2 is SYGVNS. The CDR3 bases are TGTGCCAGCAGTGACCCGACAGGCTATAATGAAAAACTGTTTTTT. Translated: CASSDPTGYNEKLFF.

This chain connects TRBV19 to TRBJ2-6; no firm D call. This CDR3 is 12 amino acids long. CDR1 and CDR2 (germline): LNHDA, SQIVND (reference sequence). Trimming stripped 8 bases from V and 4 bases from J, with 6 bases between. CDR3 residues: CASVAGANVLTF. CDR3 DNA sequence: TGTGCCAGTGTAGCAGGGGCCAACGTCCTGACTTTC.

The CDR3 nucleotides read TGTGCCAGCAGTCCGGGGACTAGCGGGTCGAATGAGCAGTTCTTC. Protein sequence: CASSPGTSGSNEQFF. The chain is built from TRBV27 and TRBJ2-1; 12 nucleotides line up with TRBD2. V lost 5 bases, J lost 7 bases, and 6 bases stayed unmatched. This CDR3 is 15 amino acids long. The germline gives CDR1 MNHEY, CDR2 SMNVEV (reference sequence).

CDR3 region: CASSGEREAGYNEQFF. Written as DNA, the CDR3 is TGTGCCAGCAGTGGAGAGCGGGAGGCCGGGTACAATGAGCAGTTCTTC. J is TRBJ2-1 and V is TRBV2; 9 bases match TRBD2. With V trimmed by 4 bases and J by 4 bases, 8 bases remained unmatched. Germline V gives CDR1 SNHLY, CDR2 FYNNEI. The CDR3 covers 16 residues.

The chain carries TRBV2 and TRBJ2-7; 10 nucleotides match TRBD1. The germline CDR1 and CDR2 sequences are SNHLY and FYNNEI. The CDR3 covers 15 residues. V lost 10 bases and J lost 7; bases outside the gene matches: 16. The CDR3 spells CAIKGRDRGAAEQYF. DNA of the CDR3: TGTGCCATCAAGGGAAGGGACAGGGGTGCCGCAGAGCAGTACTTC.

In the case of this clone: A junction boundary mismatches the germline segment, possibly from a read error. The chain is built from TRBV19 and TRBJ1-5; TRBD1 matches 10 bases. The germline gives CDR1 LNHDA, CDR2 SQIVND (reference sequence). The CDR3 extends over 15 amino acids. The CDR3 here is CTSSPQGQGNQPQHF. The CDR3 DNA follows: TGTACCAGTAGCCCACAGGGACAGGGGAATCAGCCCCAGCATTTT.

The chain is built from TRBV7-3 and TRBJ2-5, with 8 nucleotides matching TRBD1. The V and J ends lost 5 bases and 2 bases, in that order; junction bases with no gene match: 4. CDR1 SGHTA and CDR2 FQGTGA come from the germline V gene. This CDR3 is 14 amino acids long. The CDR3 nucleotides are TGTGCCAGCAGCCTAGGGACAGGTCAAGAGACCCAGTACTTC. Protein product: CASSLGTGQETQYF.

Concerning this clone: At one of its ends the junction is not consistent with the germline gene, which may arise from a read error. The chain has TRBV2 and TRBJ2-7; 8 nucleotides match TRBD2. CDR3 size: 14 residues. Germline CDR1 and CDR2: SNHLY and FYNNEI. The CDR3 sequence is CASIPAAGVDEQHF. The CDR3 coding sequence is TGTGCCAGCATACCGGCAGCGGGAGTGGATGAGCAGCACTTC.

The chain employs TRBV5-4 and TRBJ2-6; 10 bases map to TRBD1. With V trimmed by 3 bases and J by 2 bases, 2 bases remained unmatched. Germline assignment: CDR1 SGHNT and CDR2 YYREEE (reference sequence). The CDR3 is 16 residues long. This CDR3 reads CASSSGQGAGANVLTF. Written as DNA, the CDR3 is TGTGCCAGCAGCTCCGGACAGGGGGCTGGGGCCAACGTCCTGACTTTC.